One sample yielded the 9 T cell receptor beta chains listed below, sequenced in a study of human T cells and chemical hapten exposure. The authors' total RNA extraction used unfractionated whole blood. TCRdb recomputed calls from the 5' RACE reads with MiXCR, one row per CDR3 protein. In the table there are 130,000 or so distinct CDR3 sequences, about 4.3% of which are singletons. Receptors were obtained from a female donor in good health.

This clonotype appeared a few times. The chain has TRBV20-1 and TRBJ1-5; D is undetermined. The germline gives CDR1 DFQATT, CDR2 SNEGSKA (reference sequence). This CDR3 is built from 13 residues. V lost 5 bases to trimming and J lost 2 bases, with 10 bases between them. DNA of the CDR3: TGCAGTGCTCCGACCGGAGGCAATCAGCCCCAGCATTTT. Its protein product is CSAPTGGNQPQHF.

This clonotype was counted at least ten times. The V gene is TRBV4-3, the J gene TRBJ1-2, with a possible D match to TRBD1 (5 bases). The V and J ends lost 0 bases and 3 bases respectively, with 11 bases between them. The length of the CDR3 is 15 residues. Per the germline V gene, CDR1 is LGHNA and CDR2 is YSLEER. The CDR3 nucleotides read TGCGCCAGCAGCCAAGAGTCCGGGACCGACTATGGCTACACCTTC. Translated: CASSQESGTDYGYTF.

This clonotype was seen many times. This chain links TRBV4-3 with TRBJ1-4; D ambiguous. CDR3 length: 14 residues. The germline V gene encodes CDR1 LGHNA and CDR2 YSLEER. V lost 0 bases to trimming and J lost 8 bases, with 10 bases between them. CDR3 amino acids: CASSQDARGEKLFF. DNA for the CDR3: TGCGCCAGCAGCCAAGACGCCAGAGGGGAAAAACTGTTTTTT.

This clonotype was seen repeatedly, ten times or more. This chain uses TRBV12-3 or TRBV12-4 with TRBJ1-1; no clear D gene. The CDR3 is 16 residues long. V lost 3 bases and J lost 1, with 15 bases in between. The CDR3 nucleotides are TGTGCCAGCAGTTTTGTCTTCGGTCGGGGGAACACTGAAGCTTTCTTT. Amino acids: CASSFVFGRGNTEAFF.

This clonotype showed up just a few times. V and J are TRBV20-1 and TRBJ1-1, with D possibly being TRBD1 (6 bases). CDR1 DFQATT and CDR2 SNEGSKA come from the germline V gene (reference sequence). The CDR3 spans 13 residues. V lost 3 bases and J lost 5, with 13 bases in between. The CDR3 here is CSARKQGGTEAFF. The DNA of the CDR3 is TGCAGTGCTAGGAAACAGGGAGGGACTGAAGCTTTCTTT.

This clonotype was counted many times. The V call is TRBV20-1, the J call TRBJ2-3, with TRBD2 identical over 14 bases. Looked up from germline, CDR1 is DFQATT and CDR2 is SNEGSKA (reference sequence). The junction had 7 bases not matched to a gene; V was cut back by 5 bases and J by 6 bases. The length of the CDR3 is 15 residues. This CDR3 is CSARTSGGYADTQYF. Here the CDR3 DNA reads TGCAGTGCTCGGACTAGCGGGGGGTACGCGGATACGCAGTATTTT.

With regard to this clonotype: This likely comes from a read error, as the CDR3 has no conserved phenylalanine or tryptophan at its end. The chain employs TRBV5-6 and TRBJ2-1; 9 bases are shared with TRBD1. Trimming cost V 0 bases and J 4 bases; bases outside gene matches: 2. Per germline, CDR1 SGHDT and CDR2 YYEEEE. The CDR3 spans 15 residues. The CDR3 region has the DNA TGTGCCAGCAGCTTGGAGGACAGGGGATACAATGAGCAGTTCCTC. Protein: CASSLEDRGYNEQFL.

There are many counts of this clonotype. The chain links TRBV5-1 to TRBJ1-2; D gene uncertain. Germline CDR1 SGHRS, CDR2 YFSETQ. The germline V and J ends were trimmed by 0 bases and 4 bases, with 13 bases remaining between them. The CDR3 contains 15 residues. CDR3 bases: TGCGCCAGCAGCTTGGAACGGATTGACCCCTATGGCTACACCTTC. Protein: CASSLERIDPYGYTF.

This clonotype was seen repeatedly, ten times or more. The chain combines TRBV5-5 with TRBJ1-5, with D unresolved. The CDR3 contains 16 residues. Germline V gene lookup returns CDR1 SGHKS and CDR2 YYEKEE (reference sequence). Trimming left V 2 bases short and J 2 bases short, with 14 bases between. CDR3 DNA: TGTGCCAGCAGCTTAAGGCAGGTAGGCGGCAATCAGCCCCAGCATTTT. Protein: CASSLRQVGGNQPQHF. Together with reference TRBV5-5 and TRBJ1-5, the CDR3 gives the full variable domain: DAGVTQSPTHLIKTRGQQVTLRCSPISGHKSVSWYQQVLGQGPQFIFQYYEKEERGRGNFPDRFSARQFPNYSSELNVNALLLGDSALYLCASSLRQVGGNQPQHFGDGTRLSIL.